This T cell receptor (beta chain) was profiled in a study of resident and recirculating memory T cells in vitiligo. Clones were read by immunoSEQ multiplex PCR, and TCRdb kept only the in-frame ones, dropping some. Here the sample spans more than 65,000 clones, roughly nine tenths being singletons. Confetti depigmentation, marking active vitiligo, was absent in these patients. The sample comprised blood. The TCR originated in a male donor with vitiligo.

CDR3 nucleotide sequence: TGTGCCAGCAGCGACCCGGGACAGGCCACCAGGGAAGCTTTCTTT. Protein product: CASSDPGQATREAFF. The V call is TRBV7-2, the J call TRBJ1-1, with TRBD1 matching over 8 bases. V dropped 5 bases and J dropped 8; count of bases not matched to a gene: 13. The germline CDR1 and CDR2 sequences are SGHTA and FQGNSA. The CDR3 length is 15 residues. The entire variable domain, with the rest obtained from reference TRBV7-2 and TRBJ1-1, is as follows: GAGVSQSPSNKVTEKGKDVELRCDPISGHTALYWYRQSLGQGLEFLIYFQGNSAPDKSGLPSDRFSAERTGGSVSTLTIQRTQQEDSAVYLCASSDPGQATREAFFGQGTRLTVV.